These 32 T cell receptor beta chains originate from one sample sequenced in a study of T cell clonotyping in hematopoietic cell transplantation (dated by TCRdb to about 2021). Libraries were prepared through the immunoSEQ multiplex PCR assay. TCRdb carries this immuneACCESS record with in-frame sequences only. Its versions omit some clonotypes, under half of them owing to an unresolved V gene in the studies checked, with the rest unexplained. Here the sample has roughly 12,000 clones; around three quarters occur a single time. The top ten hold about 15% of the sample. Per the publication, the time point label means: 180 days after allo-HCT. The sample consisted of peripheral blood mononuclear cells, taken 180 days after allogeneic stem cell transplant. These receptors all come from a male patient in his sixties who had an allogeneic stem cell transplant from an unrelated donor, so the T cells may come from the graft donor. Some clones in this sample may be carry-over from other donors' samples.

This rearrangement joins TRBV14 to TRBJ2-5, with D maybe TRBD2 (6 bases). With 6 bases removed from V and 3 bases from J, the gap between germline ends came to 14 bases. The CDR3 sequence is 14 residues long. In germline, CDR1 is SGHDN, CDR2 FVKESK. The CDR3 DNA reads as TGTGCCAGCAGTCCTCGGGGGTTGGAAGAGACCCAGTACTTC. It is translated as CASSPRGLEETQYF.

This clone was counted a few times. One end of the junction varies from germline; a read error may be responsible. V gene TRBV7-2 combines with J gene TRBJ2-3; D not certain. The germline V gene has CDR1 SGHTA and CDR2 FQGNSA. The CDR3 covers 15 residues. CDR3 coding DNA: TGTGCCAGCAGGTTAGCTCCCGGTGGCACAGATACGCAGTATTTT. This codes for CASRLAPGGTDTQYF.

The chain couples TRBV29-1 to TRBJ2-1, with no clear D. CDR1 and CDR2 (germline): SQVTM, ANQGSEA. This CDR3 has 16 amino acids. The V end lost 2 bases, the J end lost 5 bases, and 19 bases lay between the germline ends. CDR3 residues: CSVELFVSGRNNEQFF. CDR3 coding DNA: TGCAGCGTTGAACTTTTTGTCTCAGGCAGAAACAATGAGCAGTTCTTC.

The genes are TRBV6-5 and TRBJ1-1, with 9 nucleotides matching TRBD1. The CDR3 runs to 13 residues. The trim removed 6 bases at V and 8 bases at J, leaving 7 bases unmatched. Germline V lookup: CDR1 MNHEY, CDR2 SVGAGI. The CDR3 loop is CASSQQGAGEAFF. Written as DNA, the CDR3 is TGTGCCAGCAGCCAACAGGGGGCCGGGGAAGCTTTCTTT.

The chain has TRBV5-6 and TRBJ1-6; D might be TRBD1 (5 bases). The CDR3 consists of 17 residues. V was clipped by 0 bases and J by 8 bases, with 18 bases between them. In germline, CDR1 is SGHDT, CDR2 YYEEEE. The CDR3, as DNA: TGTGCCAGCAGCTTGGAGAGGGGCCCAAGGTGGCATTCACCCCTCCACTTT. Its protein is CASSLERGPRWHSPLHF.

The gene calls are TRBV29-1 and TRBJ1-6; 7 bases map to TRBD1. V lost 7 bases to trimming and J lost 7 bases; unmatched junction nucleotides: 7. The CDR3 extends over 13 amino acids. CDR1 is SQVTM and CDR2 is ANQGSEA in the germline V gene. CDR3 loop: CSARQGENSPLHF. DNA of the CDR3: TGCAGCGCAAGACAGGGAGAGAATTCACCCCTCCACTTT.

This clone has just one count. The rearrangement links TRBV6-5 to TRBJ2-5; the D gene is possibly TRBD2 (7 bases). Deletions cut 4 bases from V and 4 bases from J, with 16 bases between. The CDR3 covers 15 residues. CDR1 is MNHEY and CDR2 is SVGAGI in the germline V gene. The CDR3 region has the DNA TGTGCCAGCAGTTCGACGGGGGGCGGGGGAGAGACCCAGTACTTC. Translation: CASSSTGGGGETQYF.

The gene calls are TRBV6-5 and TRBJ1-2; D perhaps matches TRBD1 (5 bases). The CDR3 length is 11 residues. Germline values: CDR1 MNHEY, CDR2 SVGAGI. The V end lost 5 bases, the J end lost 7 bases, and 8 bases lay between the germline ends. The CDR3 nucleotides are TGTGCCAGCAGTCCCGGGGGTGGCTACACCTTC. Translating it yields CASSPGGGYTF.

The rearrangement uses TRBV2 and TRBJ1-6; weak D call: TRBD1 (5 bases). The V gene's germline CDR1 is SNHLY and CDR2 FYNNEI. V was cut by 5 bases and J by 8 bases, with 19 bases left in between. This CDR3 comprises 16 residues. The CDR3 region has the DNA TGTGCCAGCAGTCCTGACAGCGCTGGGTTCCATTCACCCCTCCACTTT. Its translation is CASSPDSAGFHSPLHF.

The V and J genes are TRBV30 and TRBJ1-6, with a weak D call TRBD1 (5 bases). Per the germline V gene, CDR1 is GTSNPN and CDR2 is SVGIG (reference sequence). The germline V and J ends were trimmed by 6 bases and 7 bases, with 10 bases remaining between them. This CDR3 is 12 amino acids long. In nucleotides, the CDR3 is TGTGCCTGTGGGGACTTCAATTCACCCCTCCACTTT. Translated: CACGDFNSPLHF.

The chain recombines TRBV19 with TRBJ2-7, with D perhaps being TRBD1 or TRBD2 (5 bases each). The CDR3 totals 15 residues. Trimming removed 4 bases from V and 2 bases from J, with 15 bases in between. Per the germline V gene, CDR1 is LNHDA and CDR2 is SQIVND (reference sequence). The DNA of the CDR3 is TGTGCCAGTAGTACAATCGGGACGGATACCTACGAGCAGTACTTC. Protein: CASSTIGTDTYEQYF.

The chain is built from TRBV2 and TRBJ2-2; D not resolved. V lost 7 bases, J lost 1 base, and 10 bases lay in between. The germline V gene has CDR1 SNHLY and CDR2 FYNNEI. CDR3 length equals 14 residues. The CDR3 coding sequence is TGTGCCAGCAAACCGGGCCTGAACACCGGGGAGCTGTTTTTT. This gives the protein CASKPGLNTGELFF.

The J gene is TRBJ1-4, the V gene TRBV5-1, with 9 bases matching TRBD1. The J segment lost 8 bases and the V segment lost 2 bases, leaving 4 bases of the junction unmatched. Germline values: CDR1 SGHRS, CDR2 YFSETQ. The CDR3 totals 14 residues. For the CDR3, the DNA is TGCGCCAGCAGCTTCGGACAGGGGAACGAAAAACTGTTTTTT. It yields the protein CASSFGQGNEKLFF.

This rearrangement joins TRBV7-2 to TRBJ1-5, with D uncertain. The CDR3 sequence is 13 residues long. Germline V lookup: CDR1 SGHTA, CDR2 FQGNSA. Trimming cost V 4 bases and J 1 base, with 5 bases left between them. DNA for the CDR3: TGTGCCAGCAGCTATGGAAGCAATCAGCCCCAGCATTTT. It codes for CASSYGSNQPQHF.

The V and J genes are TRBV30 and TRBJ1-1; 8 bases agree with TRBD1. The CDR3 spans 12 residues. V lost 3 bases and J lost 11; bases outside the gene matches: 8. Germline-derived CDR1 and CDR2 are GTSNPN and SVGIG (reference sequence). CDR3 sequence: CAWRDTDRAAFF. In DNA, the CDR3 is TGTGCCTGGAGGGATACGGACAGGGCGGCTTTCTTT.

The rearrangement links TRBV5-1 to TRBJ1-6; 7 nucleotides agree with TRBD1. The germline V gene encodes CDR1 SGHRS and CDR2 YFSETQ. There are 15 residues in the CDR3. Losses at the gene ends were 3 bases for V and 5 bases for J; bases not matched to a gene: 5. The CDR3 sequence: CASSSPGQNNSPLHF. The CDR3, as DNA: TGCGCCAGCAGCTCACCGGGACAGAATAATTCACCCCTCCACTTT.

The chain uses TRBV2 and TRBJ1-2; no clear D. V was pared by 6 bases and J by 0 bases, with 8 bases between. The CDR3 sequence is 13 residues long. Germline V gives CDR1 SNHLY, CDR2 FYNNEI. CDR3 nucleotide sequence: TGTGCCAGCAGGGGCAGCGCTAACTATGGCTACACCTTC. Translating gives CASRGSANYGYTF. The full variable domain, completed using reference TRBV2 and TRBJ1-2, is EPEVTQTPSHQVTQMGQEVILRCVPISNHLYFYWYRQILGQKVEFLVSFYNNEISEKSEIFDDQFSVERPDGSNFTLKIRSTKLEDSAMYFCASRGSANYGYTFGSGTRLTVV.

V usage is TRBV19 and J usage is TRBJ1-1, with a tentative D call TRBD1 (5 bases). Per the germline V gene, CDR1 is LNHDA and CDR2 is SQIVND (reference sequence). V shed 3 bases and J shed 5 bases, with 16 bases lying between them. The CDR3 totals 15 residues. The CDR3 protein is CASSILPGSVTEAFF. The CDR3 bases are TGTGCCAGTAGTATTCTCCCAGGGTCGGTGACTGAAGCTTTCTTT.

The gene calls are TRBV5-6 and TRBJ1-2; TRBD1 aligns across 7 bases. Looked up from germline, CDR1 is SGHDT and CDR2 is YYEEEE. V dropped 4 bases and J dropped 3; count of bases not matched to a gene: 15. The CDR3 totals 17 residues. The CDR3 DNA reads TGTGCCAGCAGCCATTACGAATTTAGGGGGCCTTACTATGGCTACACCTTC. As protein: CASSHYEFRGPYYGYTF.

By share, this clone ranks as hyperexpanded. This chain's CDR3 is CASSELGSVFGYTF. The DNA for the CDR3 is TGTGCCAGCAGTGAGCTCGGGTCGGTATTTGGCTACACCTTC. This rearrangement joins TRBV25-1 to TRBJ1-2, with unresolved D. Germline-derived CDR1 and CDR2 are MGHDK and SYGVNS. Trimming removed 3 bases from V and 7 bases from J, with 15 bases in between. The CDR3 has 14 amino acids.

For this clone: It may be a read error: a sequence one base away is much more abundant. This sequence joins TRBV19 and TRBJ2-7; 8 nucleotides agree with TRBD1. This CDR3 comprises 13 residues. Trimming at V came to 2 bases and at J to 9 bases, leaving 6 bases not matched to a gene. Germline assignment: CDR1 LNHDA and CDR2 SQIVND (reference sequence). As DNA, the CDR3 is TGTGCCAGTAGTATAAATTTCCAGGGGGCGCAGTACTTC. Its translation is CASSINFQGAQYF.

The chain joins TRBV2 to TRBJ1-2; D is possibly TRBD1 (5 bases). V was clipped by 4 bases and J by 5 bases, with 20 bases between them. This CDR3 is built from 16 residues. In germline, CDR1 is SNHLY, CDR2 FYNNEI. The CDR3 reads CASSGQRQGEGYGYTF. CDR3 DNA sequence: TGTGCCAGCAGTGGTCAAAGGCAGGGTGAGGGATATGGCTACACCTTC. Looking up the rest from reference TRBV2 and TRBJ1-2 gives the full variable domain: EPEVTQTPSHQVTQMGQEVILRCVPISNHLYFYWYRQILGQKVEFLVSFYNNEISEKSEIFDDQFSVERPDGSNFTLKIRSTKLEDSAMYFCASSGQRQGEGYGYTFGSGTRLTVV.

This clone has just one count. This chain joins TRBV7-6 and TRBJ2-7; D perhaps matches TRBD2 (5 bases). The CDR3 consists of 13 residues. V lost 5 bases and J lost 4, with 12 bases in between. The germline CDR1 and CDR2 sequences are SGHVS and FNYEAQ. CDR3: CASSPDREYEQYF. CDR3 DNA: TGTGCCAGCAGCCCAGACCGGGAATACGAGCAGTACTTC.

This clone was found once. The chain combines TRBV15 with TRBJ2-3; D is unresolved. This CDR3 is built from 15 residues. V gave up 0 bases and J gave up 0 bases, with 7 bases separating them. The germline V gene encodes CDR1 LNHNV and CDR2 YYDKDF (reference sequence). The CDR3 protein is CATSREGLSTDTQYF. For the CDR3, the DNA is TGTGCCACCAGCAGAGAGGGCTTGAGCACAGATACGCAGTATTTT.

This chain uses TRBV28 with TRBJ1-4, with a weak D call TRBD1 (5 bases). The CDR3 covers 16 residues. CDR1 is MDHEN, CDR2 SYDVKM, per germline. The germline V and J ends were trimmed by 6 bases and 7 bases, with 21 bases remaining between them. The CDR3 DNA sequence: TGTGCCAGCAGCCCCATCGGGCAGGGCCTGGGTGAAAAACTGTTTTTT. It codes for CASSPIGQGLGEKLFF.

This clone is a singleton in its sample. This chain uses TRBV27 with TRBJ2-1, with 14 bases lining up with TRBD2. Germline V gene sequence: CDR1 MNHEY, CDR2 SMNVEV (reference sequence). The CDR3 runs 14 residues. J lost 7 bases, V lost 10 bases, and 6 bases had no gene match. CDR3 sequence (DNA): TGTGCCACTGGGACTAGCGGGAGTTATAATGAGCAGTTCTTC. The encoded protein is CATGTSGSYNEQFF.

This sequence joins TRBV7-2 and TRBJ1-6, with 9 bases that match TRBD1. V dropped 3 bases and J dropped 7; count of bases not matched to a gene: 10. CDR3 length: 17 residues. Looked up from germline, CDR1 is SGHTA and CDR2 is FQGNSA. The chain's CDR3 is CASSFKGGGQGNSPLHF. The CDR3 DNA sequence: TGTGCCAGCAGCTTTAAGGGAGGGGGACAGGGAAATTCACCCCTCCACTTT.

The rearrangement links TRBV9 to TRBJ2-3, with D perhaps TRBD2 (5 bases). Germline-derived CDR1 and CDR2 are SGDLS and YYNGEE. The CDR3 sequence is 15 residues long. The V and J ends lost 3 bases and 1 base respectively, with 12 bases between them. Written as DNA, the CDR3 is TGTGCCAGCAGCGCCCTAGCTATAGGCACAGATACGCAGTATTTT. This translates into CASSALAIGTDTQYF.

The CDR3 DNA is TGCAGCGTTGGGCGGGAGGTTGCCGGGGAGCTGTTTTTT. Its translation is CSVGREVAGELFF. The chain couples TRBV29-1 to TRBJ2-2, with 8 positions matching TRBD2. CDR3 length equals 13 residues. With V trimmed by 4 bases and J by 6 bases, 4 bases remained unmatched. Per the germline V gene, CDR1 is SQVTM and CDR2 is ANQGSEA.

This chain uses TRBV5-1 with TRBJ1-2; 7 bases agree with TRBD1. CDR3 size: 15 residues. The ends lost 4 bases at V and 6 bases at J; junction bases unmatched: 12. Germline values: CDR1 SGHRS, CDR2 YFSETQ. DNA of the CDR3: TGCGCCAGCAGCCCCGGGGACAGATGGGCTAATGGCTACACCTTC. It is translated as CASSPGDRWANGYTF.

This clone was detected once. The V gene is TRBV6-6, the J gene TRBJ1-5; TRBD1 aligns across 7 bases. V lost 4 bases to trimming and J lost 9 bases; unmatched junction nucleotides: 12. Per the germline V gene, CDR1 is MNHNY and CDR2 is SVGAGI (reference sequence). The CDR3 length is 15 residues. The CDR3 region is CASSFLRDSDSPQHF. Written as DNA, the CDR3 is TGTGCCAGCAGTTTCCTCCGGGACAGCGATTCGCCCCAGCATTTT.

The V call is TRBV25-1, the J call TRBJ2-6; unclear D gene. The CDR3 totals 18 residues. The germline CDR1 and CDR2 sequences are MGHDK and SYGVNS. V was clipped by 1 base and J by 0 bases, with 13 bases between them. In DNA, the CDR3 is TGTGCCAGCAGTGAATCGGGCTCAACCTACTCTGGGGCCAACGTCCTGACTTTC. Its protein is CASSESGSTYSGANVLTF.